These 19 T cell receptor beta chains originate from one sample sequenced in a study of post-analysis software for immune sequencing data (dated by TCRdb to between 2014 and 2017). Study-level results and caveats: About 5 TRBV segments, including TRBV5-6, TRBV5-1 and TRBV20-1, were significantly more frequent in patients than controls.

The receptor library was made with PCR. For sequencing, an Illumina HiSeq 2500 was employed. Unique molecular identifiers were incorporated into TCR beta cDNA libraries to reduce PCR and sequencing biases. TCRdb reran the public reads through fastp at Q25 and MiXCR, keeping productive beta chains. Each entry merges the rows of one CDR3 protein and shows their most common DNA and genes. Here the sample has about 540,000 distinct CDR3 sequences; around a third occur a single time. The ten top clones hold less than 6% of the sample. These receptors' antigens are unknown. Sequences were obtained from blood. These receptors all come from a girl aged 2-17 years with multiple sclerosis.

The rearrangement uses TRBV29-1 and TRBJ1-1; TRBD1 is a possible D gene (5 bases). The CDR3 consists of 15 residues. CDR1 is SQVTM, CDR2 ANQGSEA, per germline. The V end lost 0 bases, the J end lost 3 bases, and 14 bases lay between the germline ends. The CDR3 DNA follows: TGCAGCGTTGAAGACCGAGGAGGGGCGGACACTGAAGCTTTCTTT. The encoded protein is CSVEDRGGADTEAFF. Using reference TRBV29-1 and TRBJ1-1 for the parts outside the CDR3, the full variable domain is SAVISQKPSRDICQRGTSLTIQCQVDSQVTMMFWYRQQPGQSLTLIATANQGSEATYESGFVIDKFPISRPNLTFSTLTVSNMSPEDSSIYLCSVEDRGGADTEAFFGQGTRLTVV.

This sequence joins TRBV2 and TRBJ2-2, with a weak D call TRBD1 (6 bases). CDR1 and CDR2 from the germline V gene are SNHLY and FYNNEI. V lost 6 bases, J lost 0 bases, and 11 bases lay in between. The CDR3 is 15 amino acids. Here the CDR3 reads CASRTTGPNTGELFF. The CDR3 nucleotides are TGTGCCAGCAGAACGACAGGTCCGAACACCGGGGAGCTGTTTTTT.

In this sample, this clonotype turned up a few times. The CDR3 region has the DNA TGTGCCAGCAGCCCAGGGTTGGGGAATCAGCCCCAGCATTTT. Encoded protein: CASSPGLGNQPQHF. The chain couples TRBV27 to TRBJ1-5, with D tentatively TRBD1 (5 bases). The V gene's germline CDR1 is MNHEY and CDR2 SMNVEV (reference sequence). V lost 6 bases, J lost 4 bases, and 13 bases lay in between. This CDR3 is built from 14 residues.

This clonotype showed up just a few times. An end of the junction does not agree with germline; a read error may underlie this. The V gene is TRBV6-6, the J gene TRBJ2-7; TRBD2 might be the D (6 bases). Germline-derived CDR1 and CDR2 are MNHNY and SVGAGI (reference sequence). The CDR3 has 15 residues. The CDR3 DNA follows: TGTGCCAGCAGTTACTCGAGACTAGGTAGCTACGGGCAGTACTTC. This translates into CASSYSRLGSYGQYF.

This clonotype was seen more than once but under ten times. The DNA for the CDR3 is TGTGCCAGCAGCTTGGCCCGACAGGGTAGGGCTTATGGCTACACCTTC. It specifies CASSLARQGRAYGYTF. The chain employs TRBV5-6 and TRBJ1-2; 7 bases are a match to TRBD1. There are 16 residues in the CDR3. Germline V gene data show CDR1 as SGHDT and CDR2 as YYEEEE. Unmatched junction bases numbered 10, after V lost 0 bases and J lost 5 bases.

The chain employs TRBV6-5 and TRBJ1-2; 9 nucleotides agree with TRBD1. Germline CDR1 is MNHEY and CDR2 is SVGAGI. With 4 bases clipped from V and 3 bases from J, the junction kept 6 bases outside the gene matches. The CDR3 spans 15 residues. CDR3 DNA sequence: TGTGCCAGCAGTTTAGGGGGGACAGGGCACTATGGCTACACCTTC. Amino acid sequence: CASSLGGTGHYGYTF.

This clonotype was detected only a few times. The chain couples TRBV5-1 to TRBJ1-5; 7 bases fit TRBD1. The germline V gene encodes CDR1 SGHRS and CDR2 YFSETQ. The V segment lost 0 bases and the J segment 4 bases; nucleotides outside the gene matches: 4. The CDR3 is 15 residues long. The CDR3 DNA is TGCGCCAGCAGCTTGGAGACAGGGCGAAATCAGCCCCAGCATTTT. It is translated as CASSLETGRNQPQHF. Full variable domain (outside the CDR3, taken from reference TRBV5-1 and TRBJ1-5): KAGVTQTPRYLIKTRGQQVTLSCSPISGHRSVSWYQQTPGQGLQFLFEYFSETQRNKGNFPGRFSGRQFSNSRSEMNVSTLELGDSALYLCASSLETGRNQPQHFGDGTRLSIL.

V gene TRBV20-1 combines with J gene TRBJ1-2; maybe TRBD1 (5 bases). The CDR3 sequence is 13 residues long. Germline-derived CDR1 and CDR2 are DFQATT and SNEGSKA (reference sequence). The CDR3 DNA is TGCGGTTCCTCGCCGGGACTGGCGGTAGGCTACACCTTC. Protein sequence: CGSSPGLAVGYTF.

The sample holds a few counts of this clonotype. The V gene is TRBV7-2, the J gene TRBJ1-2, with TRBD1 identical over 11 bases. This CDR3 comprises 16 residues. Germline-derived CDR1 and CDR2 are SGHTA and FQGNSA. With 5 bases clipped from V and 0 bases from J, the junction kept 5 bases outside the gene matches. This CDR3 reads CASSRGTGGTNYGYTF. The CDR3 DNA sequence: TGTGCCAGCAGCCGTGGGACAGGGGGAACTAACTATGGCTACACCTTC.

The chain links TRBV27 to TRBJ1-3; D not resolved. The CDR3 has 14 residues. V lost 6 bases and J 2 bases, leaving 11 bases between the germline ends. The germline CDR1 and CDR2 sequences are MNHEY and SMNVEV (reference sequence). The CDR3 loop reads CASRNGWAGNTIYF. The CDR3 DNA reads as TGTGCCAGCAGGAACGGCTGGGCTGGAAACACCATATATTTT.

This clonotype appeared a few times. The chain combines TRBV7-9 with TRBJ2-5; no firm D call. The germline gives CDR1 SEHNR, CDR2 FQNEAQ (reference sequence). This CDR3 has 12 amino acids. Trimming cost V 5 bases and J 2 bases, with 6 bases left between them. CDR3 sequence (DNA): TGTGCCAGCAGCGCGGTGCAAGAGACCCAGTACTTC. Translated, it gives CASSAVQETQYF.

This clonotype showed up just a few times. The CDR3 here is CASSYAGETQYF. The CDR3 region has the DNA TGTGCCAGCTCCTACGCCGGAGAGACCCAGTACTTC. The V call is TRBV12-3 or TRBV12-4, the J call TRBJ2-5; D remains unclear. The CDR3 loop spans 12 amino acids. V lost 8 bases, J lost 4 bases, and 11 bases lay in between.

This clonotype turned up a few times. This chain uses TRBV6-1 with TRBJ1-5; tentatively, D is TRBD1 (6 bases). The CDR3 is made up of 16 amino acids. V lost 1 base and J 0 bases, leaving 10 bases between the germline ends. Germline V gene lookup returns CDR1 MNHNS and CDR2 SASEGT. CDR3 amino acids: CASSEGTAYSNQPQHF. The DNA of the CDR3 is TGTGCCAGCAGTGAAGGGACAGCTTATAGCAATCAGCCCCAGCATTTT.

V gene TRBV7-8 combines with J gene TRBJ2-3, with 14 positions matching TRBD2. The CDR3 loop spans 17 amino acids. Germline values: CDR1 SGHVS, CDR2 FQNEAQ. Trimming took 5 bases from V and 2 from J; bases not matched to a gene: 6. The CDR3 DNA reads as TGTGCCAGCAGCCAATCGACTAGCGGGGGGGTCACAGATACGCAGTATTTT. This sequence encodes CASSQSTSGGVTDTQYF.

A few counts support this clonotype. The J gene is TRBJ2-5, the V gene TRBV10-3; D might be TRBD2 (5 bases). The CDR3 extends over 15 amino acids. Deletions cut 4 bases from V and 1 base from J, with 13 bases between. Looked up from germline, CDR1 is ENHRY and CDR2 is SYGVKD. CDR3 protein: CAISGVGGGQETQYF. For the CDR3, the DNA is TGTGCCATCAGTGGGGTCGGAGGAGGCCAAGAGACCCAGTACTTC.

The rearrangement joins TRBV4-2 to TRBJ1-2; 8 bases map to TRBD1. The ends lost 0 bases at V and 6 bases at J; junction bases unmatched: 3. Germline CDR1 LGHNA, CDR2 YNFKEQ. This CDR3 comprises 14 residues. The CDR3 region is CASSQDPGGHGYTF. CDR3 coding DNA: TGTGCCAGCAGCCAAGATCCAGGGGGCCATGGCTACACCTTC.

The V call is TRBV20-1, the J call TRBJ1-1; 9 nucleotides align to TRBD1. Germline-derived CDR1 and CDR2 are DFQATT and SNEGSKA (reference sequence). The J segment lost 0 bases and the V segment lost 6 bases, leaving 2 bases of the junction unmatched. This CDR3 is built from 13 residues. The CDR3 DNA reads TGCAGTGCGGGGACAGGGATGAACACTGAAGCTTTCTTT. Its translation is CSAGTGMNTEAFF.

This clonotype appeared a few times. The CDR3: CASSFGTGEDNYGYTF. The CDR3 coding sequence is TGTGCCAGCAGTTTCGGGACAGGGGAGGATAACTATGGCTACACCTTC. The gene calls are TRBV12-3 or TRBV12-4 and TRBJ1-2, with TRBD1 matching 10 bases. The CDR3 runs to 16 residues. V gave up 3 bases and J gave up 1 base; unmatched junction bases: 5.

CDR3 in DNA: TGCGCCAGCAGCCCCTCCTTGCGCGCTGAAAATGAGCAGTTCTTC. Its protein is CASSPSLRAENEQFF. The chain recombines TRBV5-1 with TRBJ2-1; D is unresolved. The germline V and J ends were trimmed by 4 bases and 7 bases, with 18 bases remaining between them. Germline V gives CDR1 SGHRS, CDR2 YFSETQ. The CDR3 is 15 residues long.